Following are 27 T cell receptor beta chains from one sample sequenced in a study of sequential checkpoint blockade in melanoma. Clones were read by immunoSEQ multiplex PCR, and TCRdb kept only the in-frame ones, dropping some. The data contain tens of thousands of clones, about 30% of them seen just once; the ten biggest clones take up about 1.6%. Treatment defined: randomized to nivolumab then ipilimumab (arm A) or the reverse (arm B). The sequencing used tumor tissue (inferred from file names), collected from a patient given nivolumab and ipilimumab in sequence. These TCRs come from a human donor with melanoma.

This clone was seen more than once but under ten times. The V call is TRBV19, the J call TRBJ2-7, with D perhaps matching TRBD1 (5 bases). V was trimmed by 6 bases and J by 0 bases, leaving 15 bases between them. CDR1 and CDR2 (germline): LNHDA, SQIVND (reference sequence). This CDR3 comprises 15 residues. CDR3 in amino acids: CASSLTQGGSYEQYF. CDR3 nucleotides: TGTGCCAGTAGCTTGACTCAGGGCGGCTCCTACGAGCAGTACTTC.

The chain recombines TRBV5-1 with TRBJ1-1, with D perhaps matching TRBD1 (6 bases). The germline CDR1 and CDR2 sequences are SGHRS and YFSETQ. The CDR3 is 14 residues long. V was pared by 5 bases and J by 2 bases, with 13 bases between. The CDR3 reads CASSPAGVNTEAFF. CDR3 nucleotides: TGCGCCAGCAGTCCGGCAGGGGTCAACACTGAAGCTTTCTTT.

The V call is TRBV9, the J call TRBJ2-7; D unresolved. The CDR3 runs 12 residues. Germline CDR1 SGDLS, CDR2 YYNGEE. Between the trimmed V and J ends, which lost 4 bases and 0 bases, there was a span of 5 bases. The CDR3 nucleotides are TGTGCCAGCAGCCGGTCCTCCTACGAGCAGTACTTC. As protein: CASSRSSYEQYF.

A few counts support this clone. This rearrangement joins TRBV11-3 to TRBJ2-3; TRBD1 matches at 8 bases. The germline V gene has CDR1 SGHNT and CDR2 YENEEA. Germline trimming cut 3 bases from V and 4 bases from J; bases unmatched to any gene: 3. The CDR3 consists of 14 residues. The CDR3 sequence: CASSLVDRADTQYF. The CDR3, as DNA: TGTGCCAGCAGCTTGGTGGACAGGGCAGATACGCAGTATTTT.

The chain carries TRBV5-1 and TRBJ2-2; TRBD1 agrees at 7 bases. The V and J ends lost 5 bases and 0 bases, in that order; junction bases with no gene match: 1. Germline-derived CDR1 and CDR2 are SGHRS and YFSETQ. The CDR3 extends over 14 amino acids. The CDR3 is CASRDRTNTGELFF. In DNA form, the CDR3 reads TGCGCCAGCAGGGACAGGACGAACACCGGGGAGCTGTTTTTT. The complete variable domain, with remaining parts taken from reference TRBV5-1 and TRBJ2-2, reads KAGVTQTPRYLIKTRGQQVTLSCSPISGHRSVSWYQQTPGQGLQFLFEYFSETQRNKGNFPGRFSGRQFSNSRSEMNVSTLELGDSALYLCASRDRTNTGELFFGEGSRLTVL.

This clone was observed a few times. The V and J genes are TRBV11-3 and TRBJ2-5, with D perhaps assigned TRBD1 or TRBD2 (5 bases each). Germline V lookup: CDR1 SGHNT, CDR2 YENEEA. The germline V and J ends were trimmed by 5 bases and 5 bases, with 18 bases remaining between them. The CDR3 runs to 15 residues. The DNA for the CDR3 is TGTGCCAGCAGCCTCCCCGGGGCACCGGGGGAGACCCAGTACTTC. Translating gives CASSLPGAPGETQYF.

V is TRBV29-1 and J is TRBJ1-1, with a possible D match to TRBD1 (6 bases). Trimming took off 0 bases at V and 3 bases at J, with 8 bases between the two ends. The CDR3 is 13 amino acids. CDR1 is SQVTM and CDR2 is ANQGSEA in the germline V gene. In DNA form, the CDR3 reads TGCAGCGTTGAAGACAGGGGATACACTGAAGCTTTCTTT. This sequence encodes CSVEDRGYTEAFF.

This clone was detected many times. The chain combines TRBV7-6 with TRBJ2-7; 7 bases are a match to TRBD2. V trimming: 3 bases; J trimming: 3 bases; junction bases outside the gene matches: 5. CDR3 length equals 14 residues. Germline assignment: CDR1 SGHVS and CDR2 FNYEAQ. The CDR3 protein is CASSLGGRDYEQYF. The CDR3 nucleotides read TGTGCCAGCAGCTTGGGGGGGAGAGACTACGAGCAGTACTTC.

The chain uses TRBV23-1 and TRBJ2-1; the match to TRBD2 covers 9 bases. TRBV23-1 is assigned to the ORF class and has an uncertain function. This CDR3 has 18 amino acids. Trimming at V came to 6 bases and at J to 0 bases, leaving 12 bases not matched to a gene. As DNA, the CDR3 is TGCGCCAGCAGCTTAACCGCTAGCGGGGCCCTCTCCTACAATGAGCAGTTCTTC. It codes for CASSLTASGALSYNEQFF.

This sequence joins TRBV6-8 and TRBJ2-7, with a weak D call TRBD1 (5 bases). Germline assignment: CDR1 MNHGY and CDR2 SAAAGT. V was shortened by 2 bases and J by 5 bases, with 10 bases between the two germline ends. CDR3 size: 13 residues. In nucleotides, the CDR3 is TGTGCCAGCAGTTACGGGCAGGGTAACGAGCAGTACTTC. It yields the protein CASSYGQGNEQYF.

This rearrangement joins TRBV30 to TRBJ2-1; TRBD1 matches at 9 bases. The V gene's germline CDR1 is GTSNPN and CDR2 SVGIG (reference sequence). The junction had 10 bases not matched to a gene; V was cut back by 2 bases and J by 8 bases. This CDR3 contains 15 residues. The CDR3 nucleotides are TGTGCCTGGAGTTCATATACAGGGGGCAGGGATGAGCAGTTCTTC. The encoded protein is CAWSSYTGGRDEQFF.

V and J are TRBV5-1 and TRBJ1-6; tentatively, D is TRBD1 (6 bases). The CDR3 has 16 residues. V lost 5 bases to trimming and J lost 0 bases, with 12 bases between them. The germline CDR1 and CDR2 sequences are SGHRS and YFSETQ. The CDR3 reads CASRLQGNSYNSPLHF. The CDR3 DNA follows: TGCGCCAGCAGATTACAGGGTAACTCCTATAATTCACCCCTCCACTTT.

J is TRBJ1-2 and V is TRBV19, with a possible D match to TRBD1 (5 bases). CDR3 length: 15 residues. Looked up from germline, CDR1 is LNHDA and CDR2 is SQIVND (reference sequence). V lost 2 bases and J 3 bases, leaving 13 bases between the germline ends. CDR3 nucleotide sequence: TGTGCCAGTAGTATACAGGGCCTCGCCGACTATGGCTACACCTTC. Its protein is CASSIQGLADYGYTF.

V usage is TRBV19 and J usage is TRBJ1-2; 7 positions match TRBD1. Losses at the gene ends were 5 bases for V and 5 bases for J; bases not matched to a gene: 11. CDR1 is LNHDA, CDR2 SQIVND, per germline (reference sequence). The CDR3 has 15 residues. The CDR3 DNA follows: TGTGCCAGTAGTGAAGGCGCGGGACAGCAGTATGGCTACACCTTC. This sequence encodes CASSEGAGQQYGYTF.

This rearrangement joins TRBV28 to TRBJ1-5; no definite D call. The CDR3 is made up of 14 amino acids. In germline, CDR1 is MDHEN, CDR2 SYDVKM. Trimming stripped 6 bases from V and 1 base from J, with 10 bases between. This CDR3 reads CASSSLGSNQPQHF. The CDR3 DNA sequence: TGTGCCAGCAGCTCCTTAGGCAGCAATCAGCCCCAGCATTTT.

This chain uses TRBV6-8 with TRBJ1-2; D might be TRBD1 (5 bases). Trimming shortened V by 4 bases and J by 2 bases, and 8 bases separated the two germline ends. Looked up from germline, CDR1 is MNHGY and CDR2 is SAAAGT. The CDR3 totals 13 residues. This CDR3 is CASSLKGNYGYTF. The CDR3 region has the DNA TGTGCCAGCAGTTTAAAGGGGAACTATGGCTACACCTTC.

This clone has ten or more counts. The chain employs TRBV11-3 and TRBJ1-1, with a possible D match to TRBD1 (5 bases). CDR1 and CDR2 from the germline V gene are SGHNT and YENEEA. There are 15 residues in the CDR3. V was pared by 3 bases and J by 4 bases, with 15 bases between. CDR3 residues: CASSLKGRGSTEAFF. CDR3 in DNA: TGTGCCAGCAGCTTGAAGGGGCGAGGAAGCACTGAAGCTTTCTTT.

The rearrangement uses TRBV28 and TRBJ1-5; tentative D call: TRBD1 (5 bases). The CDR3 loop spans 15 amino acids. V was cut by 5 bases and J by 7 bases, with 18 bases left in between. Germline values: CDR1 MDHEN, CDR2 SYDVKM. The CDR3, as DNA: TGTGCCAGCAGTCCGGGGTTAGGGGCAGGGCAGCCCCAGCATTTT. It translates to CASSPGLGAGQPQHF. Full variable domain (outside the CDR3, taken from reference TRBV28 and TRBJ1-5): DVKVTQSSRYLVKRTGEKVFLECVQDMDHENMFWYRQDPGLGLRLIYFSYDVKMKEKGDIPEGYSVSREKKERFSLILESASTNQTSMYLCASSPGLGAGQPQHFGDGTRLSIL.

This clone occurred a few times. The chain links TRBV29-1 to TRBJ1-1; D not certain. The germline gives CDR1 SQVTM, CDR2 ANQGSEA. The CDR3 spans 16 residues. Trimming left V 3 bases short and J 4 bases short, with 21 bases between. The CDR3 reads CSVDGQVKVSGTEAFF. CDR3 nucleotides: TGCAGCGTTGACGGTCAGGTGAAGGTGTCGGGCACTGAAGCTTTCTTT.

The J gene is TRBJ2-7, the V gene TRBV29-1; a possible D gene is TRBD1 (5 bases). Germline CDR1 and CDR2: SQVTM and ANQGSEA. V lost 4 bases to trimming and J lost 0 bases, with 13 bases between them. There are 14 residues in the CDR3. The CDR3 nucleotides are TGCAGCGTTGTACTATCAGGGATCTCCTACGAGCAGTACTTC. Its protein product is CSVVLSGISYEQYF.

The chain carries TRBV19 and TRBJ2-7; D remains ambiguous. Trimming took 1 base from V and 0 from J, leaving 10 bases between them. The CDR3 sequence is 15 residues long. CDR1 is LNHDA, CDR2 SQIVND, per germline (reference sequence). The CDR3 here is CASSIGASSSYEQYF. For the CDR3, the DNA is TGTGCCAGTAGTATAGGGGCGTCTAGCTCCTACGAGCAGTACTTC.

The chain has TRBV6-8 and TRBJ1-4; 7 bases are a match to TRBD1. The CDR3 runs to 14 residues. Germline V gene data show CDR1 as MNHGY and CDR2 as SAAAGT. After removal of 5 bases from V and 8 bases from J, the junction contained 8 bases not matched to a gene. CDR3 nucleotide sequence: TGTGCCAGCAGTACAGGGGCAGGAGCGGAAAAACTGTTTTTT. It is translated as CASSTGAGAEKLFF.

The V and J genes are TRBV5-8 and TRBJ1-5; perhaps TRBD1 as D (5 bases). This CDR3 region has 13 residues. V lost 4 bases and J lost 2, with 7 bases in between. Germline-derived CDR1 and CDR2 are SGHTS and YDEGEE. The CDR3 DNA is TGTGCCAGCAGCCGGGGGGGCAATCAGCCCCAGCATTTT. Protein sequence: CASSRGGNQPQHF.

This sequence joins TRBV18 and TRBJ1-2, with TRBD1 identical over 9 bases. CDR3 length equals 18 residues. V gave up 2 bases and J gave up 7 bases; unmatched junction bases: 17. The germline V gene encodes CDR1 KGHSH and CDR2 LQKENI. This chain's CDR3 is CASSPSSHPGQGSGGYTF. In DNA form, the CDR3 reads TGTGCCAGCTCACCATCCTCCCACCCGGGACAGGGCTCGGGTGGCTACACCTTC.

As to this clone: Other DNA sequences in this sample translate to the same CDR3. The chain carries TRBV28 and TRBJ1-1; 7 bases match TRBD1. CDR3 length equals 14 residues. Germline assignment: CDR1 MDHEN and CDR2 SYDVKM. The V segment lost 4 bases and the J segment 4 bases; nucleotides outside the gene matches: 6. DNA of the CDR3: TGTGCCAGCAGTTCGTACAGGGGTGGCACTGAAGCTTTCTTT. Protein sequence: CASSSYRGGTEAFF.

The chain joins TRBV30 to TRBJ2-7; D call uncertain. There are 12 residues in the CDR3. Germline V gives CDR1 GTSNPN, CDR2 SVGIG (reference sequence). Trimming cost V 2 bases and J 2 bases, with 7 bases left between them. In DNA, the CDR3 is TGTGCCTGGAGTCGGAAGCCCTACGAGCAGTACTTC. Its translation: CAWSRKPYEQYF. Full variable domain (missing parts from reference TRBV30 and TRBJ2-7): SQTIHQWPATLVQPVGSPLSLECTVEGTSNPNLYWYRQAAGRGLQLLFYSVGIGQISSEVPQNLSASRPQDRQFILSSKKLLLSDSGFYLCAWSRKPYEQYFGPGTRLTVT.

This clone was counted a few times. The CDR3 sequence is CASSHGGIRSYEQYF. CDR3 in DNA: TGTGCCAGCAGCCACGGGGGGATCAGGTCCTACGAGCAGTACTTC. This chain uses TRBV28 with TRBJ2-7; the match to TRBD2 covers 7 bases. V shed 6 bases, J shed 1 base, and the junction held 9 bases outside the gene matches. This CDR3 has 15 residues. In germline, CDR1 is MDHEN, CDR2 SYDVKM.